These 3 T cell receptor beta chains were sequenced from one sample in a study of blood T cell repertoires in COVID-19. Profiled with immunoSEQ multiplex PCR; TCRdb holds only in-frame clones, not every one. The sample gives 200,000 to 300,000 clones, roughly 84% of which show up once; about 2% is in the top ten. Source material: peripheral blood. The source is a man aged 35-49 years who had recovered from COVID-19.

CDR3 in amino acids: CASSYQQTSLNEQFF. DNA of the CDR3: TGTGCCAGCAGTTACCAACAGACTAGCCTCAATGAGCAGTTCTTC. J is TRBJ2-1 and V is TRBV6-6, with TRBD2 matching 7 bases. V dropped 2 bases and J dropped 6; count of bases not matched to a gene: 7. Germline V lookup: CDR1 MNHNY, CDR2 SVGAGI (reference sequence). The CDR3 has 15 residues.

This rearrangement joins TRBV4-1 to TRBJ1-2; no clear D gene. The V gene's germline CDR1 is MGHRA and CDR2 YSYEKL. The CDR3 has 13 amino acids. Trimming left V 4 bases short and J 7 bases short, with 13 bases between. CDR3 in amino acids: CASSPSRTVGYTF. In DNA form, the CDR3 reads TGCGCCAGCAGCCCGTCTCGAACAGTTGGCTACACCTTC.

V is TRBV3-1 (or the pseudogene TRBV3-2) and J is TRBJ2-1; TRBD2 matches at 9 bases. In germline, CDR1 is LGHDT, CDR2 YNNKEL (reference sequence). The CDR3 spans 14 residues. Trimming cost V 4 bases and J 9 bases; bases outside gene matches: 7. CDR3 in DNA: TGTGCCAGCAGCCCCCGGCTAGCGGGGATTGAGCAGTTCTTC. Its translation is CASSPRLAGIEQFF.